Reported below is one TCR beta chain. The sample comes from a study of blood T cell repertoires in COVID-19. On the study more broadly: Both acute and convalescent COVID-19 samples were obtained from the United States, Italy and Spain. T cells, B-cell-depleted T cells, or PBMCs supplied cDNA or gDNA.

In the authors' methods: Reference gene primer amplification in the assay estimated nucleated cell counts. TCRdb's copy holds only in-frame clones and misses some; the assay was immunoSEQ multiplex PCR. The DNA gave D and trimming, while V, J and clone size come from that table. The sample holds roughly 250,000 clones, roughly four fifths seen once. Sequenced sample: peripheral blood. The sequence was obtained from a woman over 75 with acute or convalescent COVID-19.

This CDR3 is CASSLVKPGQTEAFF. The CDR3, as DNA: TGTGCCAGCAGCTTAGTGAAGCCAGGGCAAACTGAAGCTTTCTTT. The chain joins TRBV11-2 to TRBJ1-1, with D possibly being TRBD1 (5 bases). Trimming took 1 base from V and 5 from J, leaving 14 bases between them. CDR3 size: 15 residues. CDR1 and CDR2 (germline): SGHAT, FQNNGV.